This T cell receptor (beta chain) was retrieved from a study of CD8+CD57+ T cells in acquired aplastic anemia. About the research overall: Mean DNA quantity obtained from sorted CD4+ and CD8+ cells was about 3 ug.

Individuals selected for sequencing had exhibited CD8+CD57+ cell expansion on flow cytometry. This clonotype was recorded many times. It was genomic DNA that served as the template for profiling TCR beta VDJ and CDR3. TCRdb fed the reads into MiXCR, producing one record per CDR3 protein. The table records around 500,000 distinct CDR3 sequences, roughly 34% of them present only once. The CDR3 contains 12 residues. CDR1 and CDR2 (germline): SGHRS, YFSETQ. V was clipped by 0 bases and J by 6 bases, with 7 bases between them. Material for sequencing was sorted CD4+, CD8+, or CD8+CD57+ T cells (not recorded which) from PBMCs. The genes are TRBV5-1 and TRBJ2-7; D gene ambiguous. This receptor was obtained from a human donor with aplastic anemia. The CDR3 reads CASSLGQSEQYF. CDR3 nucleotides: TGCGCCAGCAGCTTGGGACAATCCGAGCAGTACTTC.